The entry that follows covers one T cell receptor (beta chain) sequence. Sequencing was performed with immunoSEQ multiplex PCR; in TCRdb, only in-frame clones are kept and a portion is missing. The sample lists approximately 60,000 clones, more than 85% occurring once. This entry belongs to a study of cytomegalovirus exposure and HLA in healthy donors. The ends lost 5 bases at V and 4 bases at J; junction bases unmatched: 6. This CDR3 has 16 amino acids. CDR1 LNHDA and CDR2 SQIVND come from the germline V gene (reference sequence). This chain connects TRBV19 to TRBJ2-3, with 13 bases that match TRBD2. This receptor was identified in a woman aged 18-29 years in good health and CMV-seronegative. Sequencing used PBMCs. CDR3: CASSGRTSGSSDTQYF. Here the CDR3 DNA reads TGTGCCAGTAGTGGACGGACTAGCGGGAGCTCAGATACGCAGTATTTT.